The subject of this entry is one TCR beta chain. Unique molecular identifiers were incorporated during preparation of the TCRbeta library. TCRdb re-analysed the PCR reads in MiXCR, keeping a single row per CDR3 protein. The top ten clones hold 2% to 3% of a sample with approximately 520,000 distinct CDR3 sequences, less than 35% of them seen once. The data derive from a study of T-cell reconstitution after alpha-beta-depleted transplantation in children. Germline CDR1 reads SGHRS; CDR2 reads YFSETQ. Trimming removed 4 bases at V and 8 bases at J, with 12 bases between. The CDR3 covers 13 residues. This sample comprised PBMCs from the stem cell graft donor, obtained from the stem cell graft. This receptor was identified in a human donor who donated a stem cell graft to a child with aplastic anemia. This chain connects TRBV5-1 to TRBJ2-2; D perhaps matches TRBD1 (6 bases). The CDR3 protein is CASSPGDVGELFF. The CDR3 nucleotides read TGCGCCAGCAGCCCAGGGGATGTGGGGGAGCTGTTTTTT.